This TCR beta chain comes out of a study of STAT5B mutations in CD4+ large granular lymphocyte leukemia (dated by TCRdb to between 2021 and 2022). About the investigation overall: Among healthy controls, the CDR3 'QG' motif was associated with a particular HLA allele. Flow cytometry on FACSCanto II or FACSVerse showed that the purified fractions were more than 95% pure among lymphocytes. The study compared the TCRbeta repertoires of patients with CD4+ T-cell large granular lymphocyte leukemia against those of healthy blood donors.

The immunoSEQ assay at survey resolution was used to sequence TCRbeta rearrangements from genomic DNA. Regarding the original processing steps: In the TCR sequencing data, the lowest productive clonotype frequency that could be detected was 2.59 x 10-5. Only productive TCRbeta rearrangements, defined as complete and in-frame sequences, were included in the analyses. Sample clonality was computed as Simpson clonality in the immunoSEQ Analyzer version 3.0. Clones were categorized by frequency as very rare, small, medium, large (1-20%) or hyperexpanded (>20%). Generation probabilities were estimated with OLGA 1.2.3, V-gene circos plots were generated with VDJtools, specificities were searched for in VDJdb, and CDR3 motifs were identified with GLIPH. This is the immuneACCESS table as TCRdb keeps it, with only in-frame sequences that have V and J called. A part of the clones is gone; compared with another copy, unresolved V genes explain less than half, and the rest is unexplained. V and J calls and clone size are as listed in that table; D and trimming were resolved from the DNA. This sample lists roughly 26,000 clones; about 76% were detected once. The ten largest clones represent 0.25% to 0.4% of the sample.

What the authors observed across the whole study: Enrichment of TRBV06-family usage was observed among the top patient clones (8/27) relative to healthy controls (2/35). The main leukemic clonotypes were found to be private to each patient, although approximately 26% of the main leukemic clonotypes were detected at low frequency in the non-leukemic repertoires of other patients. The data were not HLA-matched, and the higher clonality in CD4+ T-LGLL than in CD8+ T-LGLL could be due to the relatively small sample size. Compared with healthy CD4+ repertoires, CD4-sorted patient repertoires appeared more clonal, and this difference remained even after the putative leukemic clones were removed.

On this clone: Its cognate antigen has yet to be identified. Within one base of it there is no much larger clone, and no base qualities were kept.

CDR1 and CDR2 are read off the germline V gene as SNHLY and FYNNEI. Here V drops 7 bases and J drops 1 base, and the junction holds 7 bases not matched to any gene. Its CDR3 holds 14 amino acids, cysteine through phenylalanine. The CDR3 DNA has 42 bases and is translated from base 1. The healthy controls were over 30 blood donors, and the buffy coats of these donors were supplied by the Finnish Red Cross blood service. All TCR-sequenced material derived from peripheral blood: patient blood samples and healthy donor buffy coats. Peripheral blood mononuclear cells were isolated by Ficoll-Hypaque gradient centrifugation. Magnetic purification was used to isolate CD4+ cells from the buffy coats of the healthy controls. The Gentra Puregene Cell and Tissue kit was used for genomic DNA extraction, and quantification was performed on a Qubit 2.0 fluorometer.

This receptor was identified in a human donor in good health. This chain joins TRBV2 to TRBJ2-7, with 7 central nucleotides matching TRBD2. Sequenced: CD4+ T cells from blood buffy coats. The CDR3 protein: CASTLAEGSYEQYF. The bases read TGTGCCAGCACTCTAGCGGAGGGGTCCTACGAGCAGTACTTC.